The rows below give T cell receptor beta chains drawn from one sample of a study of post-analysis software for immune sequencing data. TCRdb used MiXCR to reprocess the PCR reads, holding one entry per CDR3 protein. Of hundreds of thousands of distinct CDR3 sequences in the sample, just under 30% were seen once. Sequenced sample: blood. These receptors came from a girl aged 10 to 17 with multiple sclerosis. Both conserved end residues are part of each CDR3. D genes are given only for firm matches. Clone size appears in some rows only: once, few, many, or a class for an expanded clone.

.,TRBJ1-6,TRBV20-1,few,TGCAGTGCCAGACAGGCTAATTCACCCCTCCACTTT,CSARQANSPLHF
.,TRBJ2-3,TRBV5-1,.,TGCGCCAGCAGCCCCAATTCCCCGATGGATACGCAGTATTTT,CASSPNSPMDTQYF
.,TRBJ1-2,TRBV12-3/TRBV12-4,few,TGTGCCAGCAGTTACGGACCTAAACTCAACTATGGCTACACCTTC,CASSYGPKLNYGYTF
.,TRBJ2-6,TRBV29-1,many,TGCAGCGTTTTTTTCGTGGACTCTGGGGCCAACGTCCTGACTTTC,CSVFFVDSGANVLTF
.,TRBJ2-7,TRBV7-8,.,TGTGCCAGCAGCTTGAGGGAGATAGACGAGCAGTACTTC,CASSLREIDEQYF
.,TRBJ2-7,TRBV7-2,.,TGTGCCAGCAGCCCCCAGACCTACGAGCAGTACTTC,CASSPQTYEQYF
.,TRBJ1-1,TRBV7-2,.,TGTGCCAGCAGCTTAGGTGGTCGTCCCTACCATAACACTGATGCTTTCTTT,CASSLGGRPYHNTDAFF
.,TRBJ2-1,TRBV5-1,.,TGCGCCAGCAGTTACGTCCCTCAGGGGACGGGTGAGCAGTTCTTC,CASSYVPQGTGEQFF
.,TRBJ2-5,TRBV2,.,TGTGCCAGCAGTGAAGTGCCCTTGGGAGAGACCCAGTACTTC,CASSEVPLGETQYF
TRBD2,TRBJ2-3,TRBV12-3/TRBV12-4,once,TGTGCCAGCAGCCAAAGACTAGCGGGAACTAGCACAGATACGCGGTATTTT,CASSQRLAGTSTDTRYF
.,TRBJ2-5,TRBV7-9,.,TGTGCCAGCAGCTTCGTGCTCCGGGAGACCCAGTACTTC,CASSFVLRETQYF
.,TRBJ1-5,TRBV12-3/TRBV12-4,.,TGTGCCAGCACCCGAGCGGGGAATCAGCCCCAGCATTTT,CASTRAGNQPQHF
TRBD1,TRBJ2-7,TRBV7-8,few,TGTGCCAGCAGCCCCAAAACCGGGACAGGGGGCATCGAGCAGTACTTC,CASSPKTGTGGIEQYF
TRBD1,TRBJ1-2,TRBV12-3/TRBV12-4,.,TGTGCCGGCCGGGGACAGTTTTACGGCGGCTACACCTTC,CAGRGQFYGGYTF
TRBD1,TRBJ1-6,TRBV6-5,.,TGTGCCAGCAGTTACCAGGGACAGGGGTCTGCTACAACCTTGACACCCCTCCACTTT,CASSYQGQGSATTLTPLHF
TRBD2,TRBJ2-3,TRBV20-1,few,TGCAGTGCTGTAGCGGGGGGGGGAGATACGCAGTATTTT,CSAVAGGGDTQYF
.,TRBJ1-4,TRBV5-1,.,TGCGCCAGCAGCCGGGACCAAAATGAAAAACTGTTTTTT,CASSRDQNEKLFF
TRBD2,TRBJ2-1,TRBV6-2/TRBV6-3,.,TGTGCCAGCAGCCTCGGAGCTAGCGGGAGGGGTGAGCAGTTCTTC,CASSLGASGRGEQFF
TRBD1,TRBJ2-2,TRBV4-2,.,TGTGCCAGCAGCCAAGACCCAGGGGGCGGGAACACCGGGGAGCTGTTTTTT,CASSQDPGGGNTGELFF
.,TRBJ1-2,TRBV7-9,.,TGTGCCAGCAGTTTAGCGCTAATCACGGCCTATGGCTACACCTTC,CASSLALITAYGYTF
.,TRBJ2-7,TRBV6-1,.,TGTGCCAGCAGTGGCCGGGACACCGAAGGGTACGAGCAGTACTTC,CASSGRDTEGYEQYF
.,TRBJ1-6,TRBV15,.,TGTGCCACCAGCAGGACAGGTCGCCATAATTCACCCCTCCACTTT,CATSRTGRHNSPLHF
.,TRBJ1-1,TRBV3-1,once,TGTGCCAGCAGCCAACGCACCCTGAACACTGAAGCTTTCTTT,CASSQRTLNTEAFF
.,TRBJ2-1,TRBV12-3/TRBV12-4,many,TGTGCCAGCAGTCGCAGGGGTGAGCAGTTCTTC,CASSRRGEQFF
.,TRBJ1-2,TRBV6-1,few,TGTGCCAGCAGCCCAAATCCCGACGTCGGCTACACCTTC,CASSPNPDVGYTF
TRBD2,TRBJ2-3,TRBV20-1,few,TGCAGTGCTGAAGCGGGATTCACAGATACGCAGTATTTT,CSAEAGFTDTQYF
.,TRBJ1-5,TRBV20-1,.,TGCAGTGCTACCAGGCAGATCAATCAGCCCCAGCATTTT,CSATRQINQPQHF
TRBD1,TRBJ2-1,TRBV28,.,TGTGCCAGCAGCCTTGACAGGGGGCTCAATGAGCAGTTCTTC,CASSLDRGLNEQFF
.,TRBJ2-5,TRBV12-3/TRBV12-4,few,TGTGCCAGCACCCCGACTACCACCATCGGGACCCAGTACTTC,CASTPTTTIGTQYF
TRBD2,TRBJ2-3,TRBV7-9,few,TGTGCCAGCAGCGCCGCTAGCGGTAGCACAGATACGCAGTATTTT,CASSAASGSTDTQYF
.,TRBJ2-1,TRBV7-2,.,TGTGCCAGCAGCTCTTGTGCCACTCCCCTTCAGAATGAGCAGTTCTTC,CASSSCATPLQNEQFF
TRBD1,TRBJ2-3,TRBV28,.,TGTGCCAGCAGCACGGGACAGGGCTTAACAGATACGCAGTATTTT,CASSTGQGLTDTQYF
TRBD2,TRBJ2-1,TRBV7-9,few,TGTGCCAGCAGCCGAAAGGTAGCGGGAAGGAATGAGCAGTTCTTC,CASSRKVAGRNEQFF
.,TRBJ2-3,TRBV6-5,.,TGTGCCAGCAGACCCTTCCGGGGATTAGATACGCAGTATTTT,CASRPFRGLDTQYF